This section outlines one TCR beta chain sequence together with its context. The antigen is not known. The data stem from a study of cytomegalovirus exposure and HLA in healthy donors. Findings and limits, study-wide: Versus the 666-donor mean, an Asian-associated ancestry cluster reportedly showed fewer N-insertions in a later analysis.

With 60 Vbeta and 13 Jbeta primers, the PCR was carried out. Libraries were prepared by immunoSEQ multiplex PCR; TCRdb keeps only in-frame clonotypes and omits some of them. Across approximately 140,000 clones, the top ten clones capture less than 2% of the sample. Germline V gene lookup returns CDR1 SGHTA and CDR2 FQGNSA. Trimming removed 5 bases at V and 6 bases at J, with 19 bases between. The CDR3 consists of 15 residues. The sequence derives from a woman aged 40 to 50 in good health and CMV-seronegative. The chain links TRBV7-2 to TRBJ1-2; a weak D match, TRBD1 (6 bases). The specimen was PBMCs. The CDR3 coding sequence is TGTGCCAGCAGCCCACGGGACACGACGAGGCATGGCTACACCTTC. This translates into CASSPRDTTRHGYTF.